The rows below give T cell receptor beta chains drawn from one sample of a study of human T cells and chemical hapten exposure. TCRdb itself ran the RACE reads through MiXCR, one entry per CDR3 protein. Seen here are fewer than 200,000 distinct CDR3 sequences, approximately 20% observed once, and the top ten hold under 7%. Sequenced here: whole blood, sampled in connection with sensitization to the hapten diphenylcyclopropenone (DPC). These receptors originate from a woman between 50 and 59 years old with alopecia areata. Some clones in this sample may be carry-over from other donors' samples. Both conserved end residues are part of each CDR3. D genes are given only for firm matches. The size of a clone is reported for some rows only, either as once, few or many, or as a class for expanded clones.

>TRBJ1-2|NA|NA|TRBV7-2
TGTGCCAGCAGCAATCCAGGCTCGTACTACACCTTC
CASSNPGSYYTF
>TRBJ1-1|few|NA|TRBV7-9
TGTGCCAGTTTCGGGGAAGGGATCACTGAAGCTTTCTTT
CASFGEGITEAFF
>TRBJ1-5|NA|NA|TRBV20-1
TGCAGTGCTAGAGGTCCAGAGAATCAGCCCCAGCATTTT
CSARGPENQPQHF
>TRBJ2-2|few|NA|TRBV7-7
TGTGCCAGCAGGCTTAGTGGGAACACCGGGGAGCTGTTTTTT
CASRLSGNTGELFF
>TRBJ1-5|NA|NA|TRBV6-2/TRBV6-3
TGTGCCAGCAGTTCCGAGACAGCGTATAGCAATCAGCCCCAGCATTTT
CASSSETAYSNQPQHF
>TRBJ1-5|few|NA|TRBV3-1
TGTGCCAGCAGCCCCCGGGACACTACTCAGCCCCAGCATTTT
CASSPRDTTQPQHF
>TRBJ1-1|few|NA|TRBV29-1
TGCAGCGTGCAATCCAACACTGAAGCTTTCTTT
CSVQSNTEAFF
>TRBJ1-5|many|NA|TRBV6-1
TGTGCCAGCTGGAGGCAGGGAGCTAATCAGCCCCAGCATTTT
CASWRQGANQPQHF
>TRBJ1-3|NA|NA|TRBV7-2
TGTGCCAGCAGCCCGGAAGTCACTGGAAACACCATATATTTT
CASSPEVTGNTIYF
>TRBJ2-1|few|TRBD2|TRBV29-1
TGCAGCGTTAGCCATATTAGCGGGAGCCACAATGAGCAGTTCTTC
CSVSHISGSHNEQFF
>TRBJ1-4|NA|NA|TRBV7-2
TGTGCCAGCAGCCCCGATATCCGTATTGGAGAAAAACTGTTTTTT
CASSPDIRIGEKLFF
>TRBJ1-5|NA|NA|TRBV20-1
TGCAGTGCTAGGTCGGGAGCACATCAGCCCCAGCATTTT
CSARSGAHQPQHF
>TRBJ1-1|NA|NA|TRBV25-1
TGTGCCAGCAGTGATGGCAGGGTGAACACTGAAGCTTTCTTT
CASSDGRVNTEAFF
>TRBJ1-2|few|NA|TRBV3-1
TGTGCCAGCAGCCAAGTCGACGAAAACTATGGCTACACCTTC
CASSQVDENYGYTF
>TRBJ2-3|NA|TRBD1|TRBV27
TGTGCCAGCAGCGTGGACAGGGGGCTCCCTGTCACAGATACGCAGTATTTT
CASSVDRGLPVTDTQYF
>TRBJ2-7|NA|NA|TRBV6-5
TGTGCCAGCAGTTACGTCATTGGGTACGAGCAGTACTTC
CASSYVIGYEQYF
>TRBJ2-2|NA|NA|TRBV5-1
TGCGCCAGCAGCGTTGACAGCGGGCGGTTTAACACCGGGGAGCTGTTTTTT
CASSVDSGRFNTGELFF